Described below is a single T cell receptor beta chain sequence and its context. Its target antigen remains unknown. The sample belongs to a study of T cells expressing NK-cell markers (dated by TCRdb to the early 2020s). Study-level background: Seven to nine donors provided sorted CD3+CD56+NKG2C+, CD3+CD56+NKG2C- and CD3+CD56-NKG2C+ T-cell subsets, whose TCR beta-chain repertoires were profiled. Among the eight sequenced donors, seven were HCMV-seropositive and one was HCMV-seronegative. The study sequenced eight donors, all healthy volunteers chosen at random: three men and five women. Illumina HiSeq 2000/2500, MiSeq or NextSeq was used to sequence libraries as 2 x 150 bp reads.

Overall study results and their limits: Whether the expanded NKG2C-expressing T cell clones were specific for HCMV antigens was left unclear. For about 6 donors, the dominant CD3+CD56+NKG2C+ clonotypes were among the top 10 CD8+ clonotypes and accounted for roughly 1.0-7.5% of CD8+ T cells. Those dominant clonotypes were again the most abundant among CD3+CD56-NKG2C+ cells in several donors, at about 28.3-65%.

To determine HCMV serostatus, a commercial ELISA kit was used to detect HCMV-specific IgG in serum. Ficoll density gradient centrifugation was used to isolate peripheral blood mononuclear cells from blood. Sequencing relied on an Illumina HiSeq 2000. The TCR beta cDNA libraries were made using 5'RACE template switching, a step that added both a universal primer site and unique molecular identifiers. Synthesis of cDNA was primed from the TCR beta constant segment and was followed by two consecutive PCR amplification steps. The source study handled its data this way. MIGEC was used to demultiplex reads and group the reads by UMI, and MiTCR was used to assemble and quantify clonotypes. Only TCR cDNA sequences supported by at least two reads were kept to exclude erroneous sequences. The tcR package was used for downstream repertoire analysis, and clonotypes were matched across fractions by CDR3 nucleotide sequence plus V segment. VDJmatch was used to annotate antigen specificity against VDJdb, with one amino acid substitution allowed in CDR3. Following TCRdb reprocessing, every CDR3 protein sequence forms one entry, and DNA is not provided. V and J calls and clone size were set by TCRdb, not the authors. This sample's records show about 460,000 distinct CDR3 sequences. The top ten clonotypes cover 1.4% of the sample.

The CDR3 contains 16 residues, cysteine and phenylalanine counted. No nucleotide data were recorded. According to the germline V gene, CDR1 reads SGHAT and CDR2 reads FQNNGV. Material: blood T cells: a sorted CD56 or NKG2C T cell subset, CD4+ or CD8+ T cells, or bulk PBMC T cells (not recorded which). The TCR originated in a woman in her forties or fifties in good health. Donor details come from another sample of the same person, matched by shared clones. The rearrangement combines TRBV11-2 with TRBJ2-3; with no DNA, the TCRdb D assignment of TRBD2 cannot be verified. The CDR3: CASSPRSSPGTDTQYF.